These 7 T cell receptor beta chains share one sample of origin, sequenced in a study of PD-1 blockade in classical Hodgkin lymphoma. The patients all showed relapse after autologous stem cell transplantation, while their brentuximab vedotin exposure varied. Isolated CD8+ T cells were derived from thawed PBMCs through magnetic negative selection. Sequenced by immunoSEQ multiplex PCR; TCRdb stores in-frame clones only, minus some. The table lists some 25,000 clones, almost 90% of them singletons. The sample was CD8+ T cells from blood, taken at baseline. The receptors stem from a human donor with classical Hodgkin lymphoma.

The chain recombines TRBV10-1 with TRBJ2-1; 7 positions agree with TRBD1. V lost 4 bases and J lost 3; bases outside the gene matches: 12. The CDR3 consists of 17 residues. The germline gives CDR1 WNHNN, CDR2 SYGVQD (reference sequence). The CDR3 reads CASSGEPPGQFYNEQFF. In nucleotides, the CDR3 is TGCGCCAGCAGTGGGGAGCCCCCGGGACAGTTCTACAATGAGCAGTTCTTC.

The V gene is TRBV19, the J gene TRBJ1-2, with 8 bases that match TRBD1. Germline assignment: CDR1 LNHDA and CDR2 SQIVND (reference sequence). Germline trimming cut 6 bases from V and 6 bases from J; bases unmatched to any gene: 12. The CDR3 has 15 residues. In DNA form, the CDR3 reads TGTGCCAGTAGGCGCGAATGGACAGGGTCACATGGCTACACCTTC. Translating it yields CASRREWTGSHGYTF. Using reference TRBV19 and TRBJ1-2 for the parts outside the CDR3, the full variable domain is DGGITQSPKYLFRKEGQNVTLSCEQNLNHDAMYWYRQDPGQGLRLIYYSQIVNDFQKGDIAEGYSVSREKKESFPLTVTSAQKNPTAFYLCASRREWTGSHGYTFGSGTRLTVV.

In this sample, this clone turned up a few times. V gene TRBV4-1 combines with J gene TRBJ2-1, with 9 nucleotides matching TRBD2. Germline CDR1 and CDR2: MGHRA and YSYEKL. Trimming took 4 bases from V and 6 from J; bases not matched to a gene: 10. The length of the CDR3 is 16 residues. The CDR3 loop is CASSPPGLATGNEQFF. CDR3 in DNA: TGCGCCAGCAGCCCCCCGGGACTAGCCACCGGCAATGAGCAGTTCTTC.

The CDR3 DNA reads as TGTGCCAGCAGTTTATCGGGGCGGGGGTACTACGAGCAGTACTTC. Protein: CASSLSGRGYYEQYF. This sequence joins TRBV27 and TRBJ2-7, with TRBD2 matching over 7 bases. V shed 0 bases and J 3 bases; nucleotides not matched to a gene: 5. The CDR3 is 15 amino acids. Germline lookup yields CDR1 MNHEY and CDR2 SMNVEV (reference sequence).

CDR3 region: CAWTPTDGSNQPQHF. The CDR3 DNA sequence: TGTGCCTGGACCCCTACTGACGGTAGCAATCAGCCCCAGCATTTT. This sequence joins TRBV30 and TRBJ1-5; D gene unclear. The CDR3 spans 15 residues. Germline V gives CDR1 GTSNPN, CDR2 SVGIG (reference sequence). Trimming pared 4 bases from V and 0 bases from J, leaving 13 bases between. Together with reference TRBV30 and TRBJ1-5, the CDR3 gives the full variable domain: SQTIHQWPATLVQPVGSPLSLECTVEGTSNPNLYWYRQAAGRGLQLLFYSVGIGQISSEVPQNLSASRPQDRQFILSSKKLLLSDSGFYLCAWTPTDGSNQPQHFGDGTRLSIL.

The chain joins TRBV6-6 to TRBJ2-7; TRBD2 matches at 7 bases. V was clipped by 5 bases and J by 6 bases; unmatched bases: 1. The CDR3 contains 11 residues. The germline gives CDR1 MNHNY, CDR2 SVGAGI (reference sequence). The CDR3 region has the DNA TGTGCCAGCAGTACGGGGGGCGAGCAGTACTTC. This translates into CASSTGGEQYF.

In nucleotides, the CDR3 is TGTGCCAGCAGTTTTATCGCGGGAGGGAAAGAGACCCAGTACTTC. It translates to CASSFIAGGKETQYF. This sequence joins TRBV28 and TRBJ2-5, with 9 bases lining up with TRBD2. The CDR3 length is 15 residues. Germline V CDR1 and CDR2: MDHEN, SYDVKM. V shed 3 bases and J 3 bases; nucleotides not matched to a gene: 5.